The 8 T cell receptor beta chains below were found in one sample sequenced in a study of human thymus T cells. Clones were read by immunoSEQ multiplex PCR, and TCRdb kept only the in-frame ones, dropping some. The sample has 35,000 to 55,000 clones; about 93% are singletons. Sequenced material: blood. The receptors stem from a boy in the first two years of life with a congenital heart defect but otherwise immunologically healthy.

The chain joins TRBV9 to TRBJ1-2, with D maybe TRBD1 (5 bases). This CDR3 region has 12 residues. Germline V gives CDR1 SGDLS, CDR2 YYNGEE. V lost 2 bases and J lost 5, with 7 bases in between. The CDR3 DNA reads TGTGCCAGCAGCGTCCAGGGTTATGGCTACACCTTC. It is translated as CASSVQGYGYTF.

This chain joins TRBV6-1 and TRBJ1-2; perhaps TRBD1 as D (5 bases). CDR1 is MNHNS and CDR2 is SASEGT in the germline V gene. Trimming left V 3 bases short and J 3 bases short, with 5 bases between. The CDR3 spans 12 residues. Here the CDR3 reads CASSEGDYGYTF. For the CDR3, the DNA is TGTGCCAGCAGTGAGGGGGACTATGGCTACACCTTC.

This sequence joins TRBV19 and TRBJ1-5; TRBD1 might be the D (5 bases). The CDR3 is 12 amino acids. The V and J ends lost 3 bases and 6 bases respectively, with 6 bases between them. Germline-derived CDR1 and CDR2 are LNHDA and SQIVND (reference sequence). The CDR3 region is CASSIGGQPQHF. For the CDR3, the DNA is TGTGCCAGTAGTATTGGGGGTCAGCCCCAGCATTTT.

The gene calls are TRBV27 and TRBJ1-2, with TRBD1 identical over 10 bases. The CDR3 is made up of 15 amino acids. With V trimmed by 4 bases and J by 4 bases, 6 bases remained unmatched. Per germline, CDR1 MNHEY and CDR2 SMNVEV (reference sequence). The CDR3 sequence is CASSSTGGPSYGYTF. The CDR3 nucleotides are TGTGCCAGCAGTTCGACAGGGGGCCCTTCCTATGGCTACACCTTC.

The rearrangement uses TRBV5-1 and TRBJ2-6, with D uncertain. The V end lost 2 bases, the J end lost 1 base, and 19 bases lay between the germline ends. CDR1 is SGHRS, CDR2 YFSETQ, per germline. The CDR3 runs to 19 residues. The CDR3 DNA reads TGCGCCAGCAGCTTTACGACCTCTGTACTCCTTTCTGGGGCCAACGTCCTGACTTTC. Translation: CASSFTTSVLLSGANVLTF.

The chain has TRBV30 and TRBJ1-5; D might be TRBD1 (5 bases). The germline gives CDR1 GTSNPN, CDR2 SVGIG (reference sequence). This CDR3 contains 14 residues. The V and J ends lost 1 base and 5 bases respectively, with 12 bases between them. The CDR3 here is CAWSGGVLDQPQHF. The CDR3 coding sequence is TGTGCCTGGAGTGGGGGGGTCCTCGATCAGCCCCAGCATTTT.

The rearrangement joins TRBV7-2 to TRBJ2-3, with D perhaps being TRBD1 or TRBD2 (5 bases each). The CDR3 sequence is 16 residues long. The V end was cut by 1 base, the J end by 4 bases, with 15 bases between. Germline V gives CDR1 SGHTA, CDR2 FQGNSA. CDR3 protein: CASSLGSPGTADTQYF. The CDR3 nucleotides read TGTGCCAGCAGCTTAGGATCCCCGGGGACCGCAGATACGCAGTATTTT.

This clone has just one count. The chain joins TRBV7-2 to TRBJ1-5; maybe TRBD1 (5 bases). The CDR3 extends over 16 amino acids. V shed 7 bases and J shed 1 base, with 17 bases lying between them. CDR1 is SGHTA and CDR2 is FQGNSA in the germline V gene. CDR3 amino acids: CASTQFPRGSNQPQHF. For the CDR3, the DNA is TGTGCCAGCACCCAATTCCCCCGGGGGAGCAATCAGCCCCAGCATTTT.